This passage covers 13 T cell receptor beta chains from one sample sequenced in a study of CD8+ T cells in alopecia areata. The treatment is: oral pan-JAK inhibitor, 5-10 mg twice daily. Following RNA extraction, reverse transcription yielded cDNA that acted as the sequencing template. Measured with immunoSEQ multiplex PCR; TCRdb has only the in-frame clones, and not every one. The sample has roughly 200,000 clones, more than 55% seen once. Source: CD4+ T cells sorted from blood, taken at week 4, from a patient treated with tofacitinib. The receptors derive from a human donor with alopecia areata.

The table lists this clone with a count of one. V usage is TRBV30 and J usage is TRBJ2-6, with D possibly TRBD1 on 6 matching bases. This CDR3 comprises 16 residues. Germline-derived CDR1 and CDR2 are GTSNPN and SVGIG (reference sequence). Trimming removed 3 bases from V and 6 bases from J, with 18 bases in between. This CDR3 is CAWSPAGGGTANVLTF. CDR3 nucleotide sequence: TGTGCCTGGAGCCCCGCTGGGGGCGGTACGGCCAACGTCCTGACTTTC.

The chain combines TRBV30 with TRBJ2-7; D might be TRBD1 or TRBD2, each matching 7 bases. The CDR3 has 14 residues. In germline, CDR1 is GTSNPN, CDR2 SVGIG (reference sequence). Deletions cut 7 bases from V and 5 bases from J, with 21 bases between. In DNA form, the CDR3 reads TGTGCCTCCATTTACCAGGGGGGGTTCAACGAGCAGTACTTC. This gives the protein CASIYQGGFNEQYF. Supplemented by reference TRBV30 and TRBJ2-7, the full variable domain reads SQTIHQWPATLVQPVGSPLSLECTVEGTSNPNLYWYRQAAGRGLQLLFYSVGIGQISSEVPQNLSASRPQDRQFILSSKKLLLSDSGFYLCASIYQGGFNEQYFGPGTRLTVT.

The genes are TRBV5-1 and TRBJ1-5, with no clear D. Trimming removed 1 base at V and 7 bases at J, with 9 bases between. The CDR3 has 13 amino acids. Germline V gene data show CDR1 as SGHRS and CDR2 as YFSETQ. The CDR3 bases are TGCGCCAGCAGCTTGTGGGTGGGCCAGCCCCAGCATTTT. Protein product: CASSLWVGQPQHF.

This clone has more than one count but fewer than ten. The V call is TRBV19, the J call TRBJ2-4, with 10 bases matching TRBD2. V gave up 9 bases and J gave up 7 bases; unmatched junction bases: 6. The CDR3 has 13 residues. Germline CDR1 reads LNHDA; CDR2 reads SQIVND (reference sequence). The CDR3 sequence: CASRLAGGNIQYF. DNA for the CDR3: TGTGCCAGCAGACTAGCGGGTGGGAACATTCAGTACTTC.

The chain employs TRBV29-1 and TRBJ1-1; D is perhaps TRBD1 (5 bases). Looked up from germline, CDR1 is SQVTM and CDR2 is ANQGSEA. The CDR3 runs 13 residues. Trimming stripped 7 bases from V and 6 bases from J, with 18 bases between. CDR3 coding DNA: TGCAGCGGTTTTCGCGTCCCCAGGGCTGAAGCTTTCTTT. Protein sequence: CSGFRVPRAEAFF.

The CDR3 sequence: CAWSAGGLQLAKNIQYF. Written as DNA, the CDR3 is TGTGCCTGGAGTGCCGGCGGACTGCAGCTAGCCAAAAACATTCAGTACTTC. The rearrangement uses TRBV30 and TRBJ2-4, with a tentative D call TRBD2 (5 bases). The CDR3 sequence is 17 residues long. With 1 base removed from V and 0 bases from J, the gap between germline ends came to 16 bases. CDR1 and CDR2 from the germline V gene are GTSNPN and SVGIG (reference sequence).

The chain links TRBV29-1 to TRBJ2-3; a weak D match, TRBD2 (5 bases). The CDR3 has 14 amino acids. From germline, CDR1 is SQVTM and CDR2 ANQGSEA. The V end was cut by 4 bases, the J end by 0 bases, with 11 bases between. CDR3 coding DNA: TGCAGCGTTGTATTACTAGAAAGCACAGATACGCAGTATTTT. Encoded protein: CSVVLLESTDTQYF.

The chain joins TRBV6-5 to TRBJ1-2; D might be TRBD1 (5 bases). V lost 2 bases, J lost 8 bases, and 9 bases lay in between. Germline V gives CDR1 MNHEY, CDR2 SVGAGI. CDR3 length: 12 amino acids. CDR3 DNA: TGTGCCAGCAGTTACAGGGGCTCAGGCTACACCTTC. Translating it yields CASSYRGSGYTF.

The V and J genes are TRBV2 and TRBJ2-1, with TRBD1 identical over 11 bases. Germline CDR1 SNHLY, CDR2 FYNNEI. CDR3 length: 15 amino acids. V lost 3 bases and J lost 3; bases outside the gene matches: 1. The CDR3, as DNA: TGTGCCAGCAGTGAGGGGACAGGGGGCTACAATGAGCAGTTCTTC. This encodes CASSEGTGGYNEQFF.

This clone was observed a few times. This chain connects TRBV2 to TRBJ1-5; D not certain. The V end was cut by 3 bases, the J end by 2 bases, with 5 bases between. This CDR3 has 13 residues. CDR1 SNHLY and CDR2 FYNNEI come from the germline V gene. CDR3 sequence reads: CASSDPGNQPQHF. In DNA form, the CDR3 reads TGTGCCAGCAGTGATCCGGGCAATCAGCCCCAGCATTTT.

V usage is TRBV6-1 and J usage is TRBJ2-5; D assignment may be TRBD1 or TRBD2 (5 bases each). The CDR3 is 14 residues long. CDR1 is MNHNS and CDR2 is SASEGT in the germline V gene. Trimming pared 0 bases from V and 5 bases from J, leaving 10 bases between. CDR3 DNA: TGTGCCAGCAGTGAAGCGTCCAGGGAGGAGACCCAGTACTTC. This encodes CASSEASREETQYF.

This clone was counted between two and nine times. The gene calls are TRBV4-3 and TRBJ2-1; D remains unclear. The germline V gene encodes CDR1 LGHNA and CDR2 YSLEER. The V end lost 2 bases, the J end lost 0 bases, and 17 bases lay between the germline ends. This CDR3 contains 18 residues. The CDR3 bases are TGCGCCAGCAGCCAACATGACCAAAGGGCGAGCTCCTACAATGAGCAGTTCTTC. Translated, it gives CASSQHDQRASSYNEQFF.

The rearrangement joins TRBV9 to TRBJ1-5, with D possibly matching TRBD1 (6 bases). The germline CDR1 and CDR2 sequences are SGDLS and YYNGEE. Trimming removed 0 bases from V and 2 bases from J, with 9 bases in between. This CDR3 is built from 15 residues. This CDR3 reads CASSVAAGGNQPQHF. DNA for the CDR3: TGTGCCAGCAGCGTAGCGGCAGGGGGCAATCAGCCCCAGCATTTT.